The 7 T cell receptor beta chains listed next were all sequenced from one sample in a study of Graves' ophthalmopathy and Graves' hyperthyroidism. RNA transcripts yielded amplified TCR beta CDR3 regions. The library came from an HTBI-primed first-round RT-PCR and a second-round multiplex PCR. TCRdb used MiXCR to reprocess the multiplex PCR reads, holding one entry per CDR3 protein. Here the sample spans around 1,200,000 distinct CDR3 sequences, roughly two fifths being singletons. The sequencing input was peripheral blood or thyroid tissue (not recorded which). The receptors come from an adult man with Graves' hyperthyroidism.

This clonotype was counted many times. The CDR3: CASDTWYEQYF. CDR3 coding DNA: TGTGCCTCCGATACTTGGTACGAGCAGTACTTC. The V gene is TRBV10-3, the J gene TRBJ2-7, with unresolved D. V lost 11 bases and J 4 bases, leaving 12 bases between the germline ends. This CDR3 region has 11 residues. Looked up from germline, CDR1 is ENHRY and CDR2 is SYGVKD.

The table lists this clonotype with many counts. The CDR3 DNA reads as TGCAGTGCTACGATAGCGGGGGGACAAGAGACCCAGTACTTC. This sequence encodes CSATIAGGQETQYF. The rearrangement joins TRBV20-1 to TRBJ2-5; 10 bases agree with TRBD2. V lost 4 bases, J lost 2 bases, and 4 bases stayed unmatched. There are 14 residues in the CDR3. The germline V gene has CDR1 DFQATT and CDR2 SNEGSKA (reference sequence).

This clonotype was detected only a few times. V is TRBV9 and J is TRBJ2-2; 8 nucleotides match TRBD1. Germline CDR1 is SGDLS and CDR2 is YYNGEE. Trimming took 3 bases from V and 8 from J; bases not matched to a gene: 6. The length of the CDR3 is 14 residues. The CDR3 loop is CASSDQGAVGELFF. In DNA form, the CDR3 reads TGTGCCAGCAGCGACCAGGGGGCGGTGGGGGAGCTGTTTTTT.

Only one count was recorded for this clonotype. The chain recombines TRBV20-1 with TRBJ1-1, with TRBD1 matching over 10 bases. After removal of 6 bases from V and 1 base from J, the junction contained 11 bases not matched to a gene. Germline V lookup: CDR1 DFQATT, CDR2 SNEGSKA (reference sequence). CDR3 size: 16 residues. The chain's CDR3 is CSASYPGQGSNTEAFF. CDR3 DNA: TGCAGTGCAAGTTATCCGGGACAGGGGTCGAACACTGAAGCTTTCTTT.

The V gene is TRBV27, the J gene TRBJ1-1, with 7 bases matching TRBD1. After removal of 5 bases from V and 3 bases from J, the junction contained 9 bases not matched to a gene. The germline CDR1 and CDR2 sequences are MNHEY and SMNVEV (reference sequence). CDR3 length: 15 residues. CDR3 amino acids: CASSPAGTADTEAFF. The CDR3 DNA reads TGTGCCAGCAGTCCCGCCGGGACAGCCGACACTGAAGCTTTCTTT.

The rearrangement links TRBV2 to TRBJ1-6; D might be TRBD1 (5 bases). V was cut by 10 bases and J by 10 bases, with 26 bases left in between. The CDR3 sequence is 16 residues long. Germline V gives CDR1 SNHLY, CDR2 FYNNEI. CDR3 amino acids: CAIINERDLSSSPLHF. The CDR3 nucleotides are TGTGCCATCATAAATGAGAGGGACCTCTCTAGCTCACCCCTCCACTTT.

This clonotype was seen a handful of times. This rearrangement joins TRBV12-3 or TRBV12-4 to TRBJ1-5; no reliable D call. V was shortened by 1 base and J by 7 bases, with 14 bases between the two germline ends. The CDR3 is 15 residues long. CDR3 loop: CASSLGTLLGQPQHF. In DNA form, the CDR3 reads TGTGCCAGCAGTTTAGGGACCCTCTTAGGGCAGCCCCAGCATTTT.